These T cell receptor beta chains were read from a single sample in a study of identifying expanded T cells in peripheral blood. This table comes from immunoSEQ multiplex PCR, and its TCRdb copy is limited to in-frame clones, with some not included. The data hold 130,000 or so clones, with about 80% observed a single time. Sequenced sample: blood. Receptors originate from a person aged 18-70 years in good health. CDR3s include the opening cysteine and the closing phenylalanine or tryptophan. A D gene is named only where the DNA matches it firmly. Clone sizes are given selectively: once, few, many, or a class where the clone is expanded.

TRBJ2-7 - TRBV5-8 - CASSLEYGTSYEQYF TGTGCCAGCAGCTTGGAATATGGGACATCCTACGAGCAGTACTTC
TRBJ2-5 - TRBV5-1 - CASSFVGVGTQYF TGCGCCAGCAGCTTTGTTGGCGTTGGGACCCAGTACTTC
TRBJ1-1 - TRBV9 few CASSAGTANTEAFF TGTGCCAGCAGCGCCGGGACGGCGAACACTGAAGCTTTCTTT
TRBJ1-1 - TRBV15 - CATSRDRGRTEAFF TGTGCCACCAGCAGAGATAGAGGGAGGACTGAAGCTTTCTTT
TRBJ1-2 - TRBV29-1 - CSVARGGFQRDGYTF TGCAGCGTTGCCAGGGGCGGGTTCCAGAGAGATGGCTACACCTTC
TRBJ1-5 TRBD1 TRBV29-1 - CSVALGQNQPQHF TGCAGCGTGGCCCTGGGACAGAATCAGCCCCAGCATTTT
TRBJ2-5 - TRBV4-3 - CASSQDRISQETQYF TGCGCCAGCAGCCAAGATCGGATTTCCCAAGAGACCCAGTACTTC
TRBJ1-5 - TRBV6-1 - CASEFNSNQPQHF TGTGCCAGCGAGTTTAACAGCAATCAGCCCCAGCATTTT
TRBJ2-1 TRBD1 TRBV30 - CAWRQGQGFSLLQFF TGTGCCTGGAGGCAGGGACAGGGCTTCTCACTATTACAGTTCTTC
TRBJ1-2 TRBD1 TRBV7-8 - CASSPGQGLANYGYTF TGTGCCAGCAGCCCGGGACAGGGATTAGCTAACTATGGCTACACCTTC
TRBJ1-5 - TRBV7-2 - CASSFGSNQPQHF TGTGCCAGCAGCTTCGGTAGCAATCAGCCCCAGCATTTT
TRBJ1-2 - TRBV4-1 - CASSQYGRGVEGYTF TGCGCCAGCAGCCAATACGGGAGAGGGGTAGAAGGCTACACCTTC
TRBJ1-2 - TRBV7-9 - CASSLGAVASYGYTF TGTGCCAGCAGCTTAGGGGCAGTTGCTTCGTATGGCTACACCTTC
TRBJ2-2 TRBD1 TRBV12-5 - CASGLPPTGVTGELFF TGTGCTAGTGGTTTGCCCCCGACAGGGGTCACCGGGGAGCTGTTTTTT
TRBJ1-1 TRBD1 TRBV5-5 once CASSLERGRDIGTEAFF TGTGCCAGCAGCTTGGAAAGGGGGCGCGATATTGGCACTGAAGCTTTCTTT
TRBJ1-1 TRBD1 TRBV29-1 - CSFRQGAEAFF TGCAGCTTTAGACAGGGCGCTGAAGCTTTCTTT
TRBJ2-1 TRBD1 TRBV10-2 - CASRGQGQYNEQFF TGCGCCAGCAGAGGACAGGGGCAGTACAATGAGCAGTTCTTC
TRBJ2-1 - TRBV7-2 - CASSLAASSYNEQFF TGTGCCAGCAGCTTAGCAGCGAGCTCCTACAATGAGCAGTTCTTC
TRBJ2-7 TRBD1 TRBV7-6 - CASSLDNTLGQAEQYF TGTGCCAGCAGCTTAGATAATACCCTAGGACAGGCCGAGCAGTACTTC
TRBJ2-7 - TRBV6-5 few CASKFQDPGSYEQYF TGTGCCAGCAAATTCCAGGACCCGGGCTCCTACGAGCAGTACTTC
TRBJ1-1 TRBD1 TRBV11-3 - CASSRRDRDWYTEAFF TGTGCCAGCAGCCGCCGGGACAGGGATTGGTATACTGAAGCTTTCTTT
TRBJ1-3 - TRBV6-6 medium-sized CASTISGNTIYF TGTGCCAGCACCATCTCTGGAAACACCATATATTTT
TRBJ2-2 - TRBV7-8 - CASSLEWSRGKLFF TGTGCCAGCAGCTTGGAGTGGAGTCGGGGGAAGCTGTTTTTT
TRBJ1-1 - TRBV29-1 few CSVVRSQRAEAFF TGCAGCGTTGTAAGGAGTCAGAGGGCTGAAGCTTTCTTT
TRBJ2-5 TRBD2 TRBV30 - CAWSVLAGGKETQYF TGTGCCTGGAGTGTACTAGCGGGGGGAAAAGAGACCCAGTACTTC
TRBJ2-7 - TRBV11-3 - CASSFGRTYEQYF TGTGCCAGCAGCTTCGGCAGGACCTACGAGCAGTACTTC
TRBJ2-3 - TRBV18 - CASSPSRGTTDTQYF TGTGCCAGCTCACCGAGTAGGGGGACCACAGATACGCAGTATTTT
TRBJ1-2 - TRBV7-8 - CASSLAGGGYTF TGTGCCAGCAGCTTAGCGGGGGGCGGCTACACCTTC
TRBJ1-1 - TRBV29-1 once CSVDTGRNTEAFF TGCAGCGTTGATACAGGTCGCAACACTGAAGCTTTCTTT
TRBJ2-4 - TRBV19 - CASTSWDWESAKNIQYF TGTGCCAGTACCTCCTGGGACTGGGAATCAGCCAAAAACATTCAGTACTTC
TRBJ2-5 - TRBV29-1 once CSVRGPLQSLETQYF TGCAGCGTCAGGGGCCCCTTACAAAGTTTAGAGACCCAGTACTTC
TRBJ1-2 - TRBV2 - CASSEQGQSYTF TGTGCCAGCAGTGAACAGGGTCAAAGCTACACCTTC
TRBJ1-6 - TRBV5-1 - CASSLTGLRAPLHF TGCGCCAGCAGCTTGACGGGGCTCCGAGCACCCCTCCACTTT
TRBJ2-1 - TRBV25-1 few CASSGQEGARGAYNEQFF TGTGCCAGCAGTGGCCAGGAGGGGGCACGGGGGGCCTACAATGAGCAGTTCTTC
TRBJ2-3 - TRBV27 - CASSLVRGQDTQYF TGTGCCAGCAGTTTAGTCCGGGGGCAAGATACGCAGTATTTT
TRBJ2-2 - TRBV30 - CAWNIYTNTGELFF TGTGCCTGGAATATTTATACGAACACCGGGGAGCTGTTTTTT
TRBJ1-1 - TRBV15 - CAISRDGSGIGTEAFF TGTGCCATCAGCAGAGATGGCTCGGGGATCGGCACTGAAGCTTTCTTT
TRBJ1-6 TRBD1 TRBV5-1 - CASSFGQGNSPLHF TGCGCCAGCAGCTTCGGACAGGGAAATTCACCCCTCCACTTT
TRBJ2-5 - TRBV30 - CAWSRTPTETQYF TGTGCCTGGAGTCGGACGCCGACCGAGACCCAGTACTTC
TRBJ1-2 - TRBV10-3 - CAISESSAGYGYTF TGTGCCATCAGTGAGTCCTCGGCAGGGTATGGCTACACCTTC
TRBJ1-1 - TRBV30 once CARSRGLNTEAFF TGTGCCCGGAGCCGGGGGCTGAACACTGAAGCTTTCTTT
TRBJ1-5 - TRBV2 - CASRAHRESNQPQHF TGTGCCAGCAGAGCCCACAGGGAGAGCAATCAGCCCCAGCATTTT
TRBJ1-6 - TRBV6-5 few CASSYLSNSPLHF TGTGCCAGCAGTTACCTTTCGAATTCACCCCTCCACTTT
TRBJ2-7 - TRBV6-6 - CASSYPNIADEQYF TGTGCCAGCAGTTACCCGAATATAGCGGACGAGCAGTACTTC
TRBJ1-1 - TRBV7-9 - CASTIIENTEAFF TGTGCCAGCACCATAATAGAGAACACTGAAGCTTTCTTT
TRBJ2-7 - TRBV6-5 - CASSYAGSEYEQYF TGTGCCAGCAGTTACGCGGGCTCGGAGTACGAGCAGTACTTC
TRBJ1-1 - TRBV18 - CASSPLGGRTEAFF TGTGCCAGCTCACCGTTGGGGGGGCGGACTGAAGCTTTCTTT
TRBJ1-1 - TRBV4-3 - CASSQGVWNEAFF TGCGCCAGCAGCCAGGGGGTCTGGAATGAAGCTTTCTTT
TRBJ1-5 - TRBV6-1 few CASKPRSPNQPQHF TGTGCCAGCAAACCCAGGAGCCCCAATCAGCCCCAGCATTTT
TRBJ2-2 - TRBV9 - CASSVAGARLFF TGTGCCAGCAGCGTAGCAGGGGCAAGGCTGTTTTTT
TRBJ1-2 - TRBV13 - CASSLGRGLDYGYTF TGTGCCAGCAGCTTAGGACGGGGGCTGGACTATGGCTACACCTTC
TRBJ1-1 - TRBV6-4 - CASSPTPGQLNWDTEAFF TGTGCCAGCAGCCCTACCCCAGGGCAGCTTAACTGGGACACTGAAGCTTTCTTT
TRBJ2-3 - TRBV19 - CASNYARMGRDTQYF TGTGCCAGTAACTATGCCCGAATGGGGCGAGATACGCAGTATTTT